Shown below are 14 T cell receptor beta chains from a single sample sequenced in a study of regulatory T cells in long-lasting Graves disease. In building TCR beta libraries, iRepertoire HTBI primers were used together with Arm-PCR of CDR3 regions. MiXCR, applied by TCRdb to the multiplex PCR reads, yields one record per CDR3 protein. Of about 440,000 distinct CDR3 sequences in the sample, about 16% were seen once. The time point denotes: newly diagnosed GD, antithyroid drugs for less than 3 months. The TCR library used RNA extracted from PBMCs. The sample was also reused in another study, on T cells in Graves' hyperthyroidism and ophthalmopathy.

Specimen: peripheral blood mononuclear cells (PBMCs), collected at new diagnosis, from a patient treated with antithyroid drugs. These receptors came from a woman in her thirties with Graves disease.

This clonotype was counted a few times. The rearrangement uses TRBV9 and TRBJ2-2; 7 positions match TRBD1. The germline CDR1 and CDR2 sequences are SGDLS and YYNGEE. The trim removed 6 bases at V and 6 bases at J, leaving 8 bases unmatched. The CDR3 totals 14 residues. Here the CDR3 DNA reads TGTGCCAGCAAGGGGCCAGGGGGATCCGGGGAGCTGTTTTTT. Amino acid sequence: CASKGPGGSGELFF.

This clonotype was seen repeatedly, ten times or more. The CDR3 spells CSARTGTVKETQYF. CDR3 nucleotide sequence: TGCAGTGCTCGAACCGGGACAGTAAAAGAGACCCAGTACTTC. The gene calls are TRBV20-1 and TRBJ2-5; 7 bases fit TRBD1. J was trimmed by 3 bases and V by 5 bases; bases with no gene match: 9. CDR1 DFQATT and CDR2 SNEGSKA come from the germline V gene (reference sequence). The CDR3 has 14 residues.

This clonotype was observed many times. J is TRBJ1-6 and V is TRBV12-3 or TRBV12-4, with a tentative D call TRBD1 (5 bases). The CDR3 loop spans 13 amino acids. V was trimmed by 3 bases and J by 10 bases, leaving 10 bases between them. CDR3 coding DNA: TGTGCCAGCAGTTTCGGCCGGGGGTCACCCCTCCACTTT. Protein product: CASSFGRGSPLHF.

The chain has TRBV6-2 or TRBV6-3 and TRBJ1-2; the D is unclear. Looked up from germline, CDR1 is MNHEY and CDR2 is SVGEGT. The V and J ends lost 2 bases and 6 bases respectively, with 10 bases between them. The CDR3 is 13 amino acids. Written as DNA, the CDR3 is TGTGCCAGCAGTTACGAGGAGAAGGATGGCTACACCTTC. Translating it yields CASSYEEKDGYTF.

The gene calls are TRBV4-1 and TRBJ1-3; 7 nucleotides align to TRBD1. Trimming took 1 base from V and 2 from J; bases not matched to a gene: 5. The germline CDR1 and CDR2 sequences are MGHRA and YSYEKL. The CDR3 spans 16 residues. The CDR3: CASSQGGQETGNTIYF. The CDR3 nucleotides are TGCGCCAGCAGCCAAGGCGGACAGGAGACTGGAAACACCATATATTTT.

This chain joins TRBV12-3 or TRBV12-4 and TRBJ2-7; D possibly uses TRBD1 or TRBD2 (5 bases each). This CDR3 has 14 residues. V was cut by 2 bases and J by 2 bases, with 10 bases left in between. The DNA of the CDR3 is TGTGCCAGCAGTTTACGGGACGGGACCTACGAGCAGTACTTC. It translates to CASSLRDGTYEQYF.

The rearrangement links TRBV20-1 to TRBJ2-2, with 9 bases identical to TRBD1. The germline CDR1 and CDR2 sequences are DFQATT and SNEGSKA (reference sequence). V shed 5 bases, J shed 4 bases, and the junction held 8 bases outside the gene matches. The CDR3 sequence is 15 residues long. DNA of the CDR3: TGCAGTGCTGGGGACCGGGACAGGGCCACCGGGGAGCTGTTTTTT. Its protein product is CSAGDRDRATGELFF.

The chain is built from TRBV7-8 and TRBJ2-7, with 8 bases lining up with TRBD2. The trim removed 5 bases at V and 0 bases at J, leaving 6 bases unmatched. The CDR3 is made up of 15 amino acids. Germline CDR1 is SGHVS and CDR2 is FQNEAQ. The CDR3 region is CASSTATSVSYEQYF. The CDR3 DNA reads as TGTGCCAGCAGCACTGCGACTAGCGTCTCCTACGAGCAGTACTTC.

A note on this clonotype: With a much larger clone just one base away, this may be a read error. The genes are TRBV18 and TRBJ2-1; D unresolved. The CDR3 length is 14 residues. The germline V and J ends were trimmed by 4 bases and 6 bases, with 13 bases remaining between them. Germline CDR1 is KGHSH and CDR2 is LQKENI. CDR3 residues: CASSLAPRANEQFF. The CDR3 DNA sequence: TGTGCCAGCTCACTAGCCCCCCGGGCCAATGAGCAGTTCTTC.

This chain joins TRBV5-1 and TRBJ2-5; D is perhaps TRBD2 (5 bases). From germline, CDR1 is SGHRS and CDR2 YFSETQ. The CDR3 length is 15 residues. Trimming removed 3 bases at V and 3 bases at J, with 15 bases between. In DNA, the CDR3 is TGCGCCAGCAGCTACCGCCTCGCGGGCGAAGAGACCCAGTACTTC. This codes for CASSYRLAGEETQYF.

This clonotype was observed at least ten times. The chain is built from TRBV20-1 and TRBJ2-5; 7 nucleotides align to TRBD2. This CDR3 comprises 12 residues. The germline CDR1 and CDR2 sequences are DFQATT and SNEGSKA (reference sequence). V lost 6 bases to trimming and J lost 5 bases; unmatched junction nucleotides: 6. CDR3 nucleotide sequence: TGCAGTGCCGTGGGGGGAGGGGAGACCCAGTACTTC. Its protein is CSAVGGGETQYF.

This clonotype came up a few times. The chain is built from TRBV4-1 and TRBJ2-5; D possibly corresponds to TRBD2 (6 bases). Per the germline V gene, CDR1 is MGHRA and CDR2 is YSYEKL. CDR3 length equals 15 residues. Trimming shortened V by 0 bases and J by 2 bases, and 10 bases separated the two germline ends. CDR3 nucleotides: TGCGCCAGCAGCCAAGATGGAGCGGGTCAAGAGACCCAGTACTTC. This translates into CASSQDGAGQETQYF.

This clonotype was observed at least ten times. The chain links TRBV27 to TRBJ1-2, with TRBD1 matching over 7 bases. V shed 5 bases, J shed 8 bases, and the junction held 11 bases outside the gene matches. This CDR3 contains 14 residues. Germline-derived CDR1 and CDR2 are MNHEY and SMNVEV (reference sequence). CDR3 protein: CASSPNLDREGYTF. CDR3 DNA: TGTGCCAGCAGTCCGAACCTAGACAGGGAGGGCTACACCTTC.

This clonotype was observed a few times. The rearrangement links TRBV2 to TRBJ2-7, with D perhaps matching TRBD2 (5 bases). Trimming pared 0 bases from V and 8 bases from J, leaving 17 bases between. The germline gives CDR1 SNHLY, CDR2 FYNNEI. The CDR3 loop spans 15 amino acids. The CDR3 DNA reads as TGTGCCAGCAGTGAAGCGGAGCGGCCGGTAACTCAGCAGTACTTC. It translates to CASSEAERPVTQQYF.